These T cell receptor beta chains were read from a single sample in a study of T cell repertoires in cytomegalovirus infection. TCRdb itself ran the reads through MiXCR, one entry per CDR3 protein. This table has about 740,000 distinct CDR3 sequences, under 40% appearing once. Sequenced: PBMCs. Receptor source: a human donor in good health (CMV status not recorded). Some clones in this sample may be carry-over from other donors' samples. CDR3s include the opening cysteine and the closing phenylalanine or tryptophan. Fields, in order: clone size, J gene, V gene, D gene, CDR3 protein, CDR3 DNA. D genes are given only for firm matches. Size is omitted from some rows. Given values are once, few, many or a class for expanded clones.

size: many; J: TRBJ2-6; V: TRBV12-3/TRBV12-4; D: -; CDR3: CASRAGGAGANVLTF; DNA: TGTGCCAGCAGGGCAGGGGGGGCTGGGGCCAACGTCCTGACTTTC
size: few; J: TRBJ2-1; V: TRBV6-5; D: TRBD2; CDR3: CASSYSRREGSHNEQFF; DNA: TGTGCCAGCAGTTACTCGCGACGGGAGGGTAGCCACAATGAGCAGTTCTTC
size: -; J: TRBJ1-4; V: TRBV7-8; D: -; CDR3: CASSLGPTPTTNEKLFF; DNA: TGTGCCAGCAGCTTAGGCCCGACACCCACAACTAATGAAAAACTGTTTTTT
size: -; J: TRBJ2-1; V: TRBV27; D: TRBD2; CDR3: CASSFGGGRGEQFF; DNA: TGTGCCAGCAGTTTTGGGGGGGGGAGGGGTGAGCAGTTCTTC
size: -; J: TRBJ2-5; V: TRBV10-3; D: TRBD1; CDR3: CAISGRTGDQETQYF; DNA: TGTGCCATCAGTGGACGGACAGGGGACCAAGAGACCCAGTACTTC
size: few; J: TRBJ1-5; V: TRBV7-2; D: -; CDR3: CASSLGRAGGRGNQPQHF; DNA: TGTGCCAGCAGCTTAGGAAGGGCGGGGGGCAGGGGCAATCAGCCCCAGCATTTT
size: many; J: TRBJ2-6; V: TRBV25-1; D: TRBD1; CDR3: CASSVGQRDAGANVLTF; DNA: TGTGCCAGCAGTGTGGGACAGCGAGATGCTGGGGCCAACGTCCTGACTTTC
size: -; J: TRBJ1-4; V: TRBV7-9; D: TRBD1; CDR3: CASRQGVTANEKLFF; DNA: TGTGCCAGCCGACAGGGGGTGACGGCTAATGAAAAACTGTTTTTT
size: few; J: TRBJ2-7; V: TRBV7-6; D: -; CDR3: CASSQGQESYEQYF; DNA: TGTGCCAGCAGCCAGGGTCAGGAATCCTACGAGCAGTACTTC
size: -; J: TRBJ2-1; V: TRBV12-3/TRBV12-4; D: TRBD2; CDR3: CASSLLTSGTLYNEQFF; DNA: TGTGCCAGCAGTTTGCTGACTAGCGGGACTCTTTACAATGAGCAGTTCTTC
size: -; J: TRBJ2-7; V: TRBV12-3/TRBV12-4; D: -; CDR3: CASSFSIYEQYF; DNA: TGTGCCAGCAGTTTCTCCATATACGAGCAGTACTTC
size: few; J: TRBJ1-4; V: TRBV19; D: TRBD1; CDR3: CASSITGTGNEKLFF; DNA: TGTGCCAGTAGTATTACCGGGACAGGGAATGAAAAACTGTTTTTT
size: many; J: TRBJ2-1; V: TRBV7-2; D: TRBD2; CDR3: CASSLWLRASGNDEQFF; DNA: TGTGCCAGCAGCTTATGGCTGCGGGCTAGCGGGAACGATGAGCAGTTCTTC
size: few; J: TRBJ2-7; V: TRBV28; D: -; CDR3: CASSLSPNHEQYF; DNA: TGTGCCAGCAGTTTATCCCCGAATCACGAGCAGTACTTC
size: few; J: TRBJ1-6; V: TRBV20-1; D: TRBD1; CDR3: CSARSFGQGQYNSPLHF; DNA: TGCAGTGCCCGGTCCTTCGGGCAGGGACAGTATAATTCACCCCTCCACTTT
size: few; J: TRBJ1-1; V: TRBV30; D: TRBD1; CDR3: CAWSGWTGRLEAFF; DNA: TGTGCCTGGAGTGGCTGGACAGGACGGTTAGAAGCTTTCTTT
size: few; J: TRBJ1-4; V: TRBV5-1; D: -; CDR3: CASSVQGFNEKLFF; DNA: TGCGCCAGCAGCGTTCAGGGCTTTAATGAAAAACTGTTTTTT